The table lists the clone carrying this T cell receptor beta chain with a count of one. Repertoires were generated with immunoSEQ multiplex PCR, while TCRdb's copy carries only in-frame clones and drops some. Of about 83,000 clones listed, more than 75% are singletons. This CDR3 is built from 16 residues. V lost 5 bases and J lost 8; bases outside the gene matches: 12. Germline-derived CDR1 and CDR2 are SGHTA and FQGTGA. These data belong to a study of blood T cell repertoires in COVID-19. This sequence joins TRBV7-3 and TRBJ2-2, with 9 bases matching TRBD2. The sequencing input was peripheral blood. This receptor was obtained from a man older than 75 with active or convalescent COVID-19. DNA for the CDR3: TGTGCCAGCAGCCCCCTTAGCGGGAGTACGTCTGGGGAGCTGTTTTTT. Its translation is CASSPLSGSTSGELFF. The complete variable domain, with remaining parts taken from reference TRBV7-3 and TRBJ2-2, reads GAGVSQTPSNKVTEKGKYVELRCDPISGHTALYWYRQSLGQGPEFLIYFQGTGAADDSGLPNDRFFAVRPEGSVSTLKIQRTERGDSAVYLCASSPLSGSTSGELFFGEGSRLTVL.